The sequence of this TCR beta chain was determined in a study of CD8 T cells in Susac syndrome. RNA amounts of 0.5 to 1 ug underwent reverse transcription with random hexamers. Coverage of TCR beta CDR3 amplification by immunoSEQ multiplex PCR extended to 54 Vbeta and 13 Jbeta. TCRdb itself ran the immunoSEQ multiplex PCR reads through MiXCR, one entry per CDR3 protein. The sample lists 250,000 to 300,000 distinct CDR3 sequences; about 91% were seen once. Germline loops: CDR1 SGHKS, CDR2 YYEKEE (reference sequence). The CDR3 sequence is 13 residues long. The V end was cut by 3 bases, the J end by 3 bases, with 10 bases between. Negative isolation was used for CD8+ and CD4+ T cells, and FACS enrichment was applied to TEMRA cells. In its sample, this clonotype was seen a few times.

The sample comprised CD8+ T cells from PBMCs. This sequence originates from a human donor with multiple sclerosis. The chain couples TRBV5-5 to TRBJ2-7; D gene unclear. CDR3 in amino acids: CASSSHRDYEQYF. The CDR3 DNA reads TGTGCCAGCAGCTCCCATAGGGACTACGAGCAGTACTTC.